The clone carrying this T cell receptor (beta chain) was observed many times. This entry belongs to a study of T cells in Graves' hyperthyroidism and ophthalmopathy. TCR beta CDR3 regions were amplified from RNA. In the first-round RT-PCR of the TCR CDR3, the HTBI primer set was used. TCRdb ran MiXCR on the multiplex PCR reads and lists one entry per CDR3 protein. This table has hundreds of thousands of distinct CDR3 sequences, 14% to 15% appearing once. The CDR3 spans 13 residues. V gave up 8 bases and J gave up 2 bases; unmatched junction bases: 5. CDR1 and CDR2 from the germline V gene are WSHSY and SAAADI.

Sequencing was carried out using blood. The receptor was derived from a man between 18 and 29 years old with Graves' ophthalmopathy. V gene TRBV10-2 combines with J gene TRBJ2-7, with 8 bases aligning to TRBD1. The CDR3 protein is CASGGQGPYEQYF. In nucleotides, the CDR3 is TGCGCCAGCGGAGGACAGGGCCCCTACGAGCAGTACTTC.